This TCR beta chain comes out of a study of T cells in localized non-small cell lung cancer. Whole-study findings and limits: Adjacent lung tissue had a median around 57 of the top 100 clones found in the tumor. It remains possible that heterogeneity exists, since only one tumor region was sequenced.

This CDR3 is 14 amino acids long. Germline V gene lookup returns CDR1 SGDLS and CDR2 YYNGEE. Trimming took 4 bases from V and 2 from J, leaving 13 bases between them. This clone was observed a single time. Its cognate antigen is unknown. The repertoire was sequenced with immunoSEQ multiplex PCR; TCRdb's copy has only in-frame clones and lacks some. Among around 14,000 clones listed, 65% to 85% were seen once. The specimen comprised peripheral blood, sampled before any cancer treatment. The source is a female donor older than 55 with stage I squamous cell lung carcinoma. The J gene is TRBJ2-7, the V gene TRBV9; D is possibly TRBD2 (5 bases). CDR3 nucleotides: TGTGCCAGCAGCCCTTGGACTTCTCCCTACGAGCAGTACTTC. Residues: CASSPWTSPYEQYF. Full variable domain (missing parts from reference TRBV9 and TRBJ2-7): DSGVTQTPKHLITATGQRVTLRCSPRSGDLSVYWYQQSLDQGLQFLIQYYNGEERAKGNILERFSAQQFPDLHSELNLSSLELGDSALYFCASSPWTSPYEQYFGPGTRLTVT.